These T cell receptor beta chains were read from a single sample in a study of primary melanoma T cells and metastatic recurrence. Here immunoSEQ multiplex PCR was the method, and the copy in TCRdb shows in-frame clones only, minus some. The data show 2,000 to 2,500 clones, about three quarters seen once. Sequenced input: melanoma tumor tissue. The source is a human donor with melanoma. Both conserved end residues are part of each CDR3. The D gene is left open where the match is weak. Clone size is given for some rows only: seen once, a few or many times, or a class if the clone is expanded.

19	.	TRBV14	TRBD2	TRBJ2-1	CASSQAPPSGVITYNEQFF	TGTGCCAGCAGCCAAGCCCCCCCTAGCGGGGTTATCACCTACAATGAGCAGTTCTTC
15	.	TRBV19	.	TRBJ1-5	CASSWGLRGNQPQHF	TGTGCCAGTAGTTGGGGGTTAAGGGGCAATCAGCCCCAGCATTTT
16	medium-sized	TRBV29-1	TRBD1	TRBJ1-5	CSVSTGGAGMNQPQHF	TGCAGCGTTTCGACAGGGGGCGCGGGGATGAATCAGCCCCAGCATTTT
17	.	TRBV11-3	TRBD2	TRBJ2-1	CASSPLGTSVLQDEQFF	TGTGCCAGCAGCCCCCTAGGGACTAGCGTCCTTCAGGATGAGCAGTTCTTC
16	.	TRBV11-3	TRBD2	TRBJ2-3	CASSPGGAGGTDTQYF	TGTGCCAGCAGCCCGGGGGGAGCGGGAGGCACAGATACGCAGTATTTT
16	.	TRBV6-8	TRBD1	TRBJ2-2	CATRELQTGGTGELFF	TGTGCCACCCGGGAACTCCAGACAGGGGGGACCGGGGAGCTGTTTTTT
17	.	TRBV6-8	.	TRBJ2-7	CASSYSSASASSYEQYF	TGTGCCAGCAGTTACTCGAGTGCTAGCGCCAGCTCCTACGAGCAGTACTTC
20	.	TRBV28	.	TRBJ1-5	CASSPRRWTEQEARNQPQHF	TGTGCCAGCAGTCCCCGACGGTGGACCGAACAGGAGGCCAGAAATCAGCCCCAGCATTTT
19	.	TRBV11-3	TRBD2	TRBJ2-7	CASSLKDRASGGWSYEQYF	TGTGCCAGCAGCTTAAAGGACCGGGCTAGCGGGGGGTGGTCCTACGAGCAGTACTTC
17	.	TRBV11-3	TRBD2	TRBJ2-1	CASSSTTSGGENNEQFF	TGTGCCAGCAGCTCGACGACTAGCGGAGGGGAAAACAATGAGCAGTTCTTC
13	.	TRBV6-8	.	TRBJ2-5	CASTGARGETQYF	TGTGCCAGCACCGGGGCCCGAGGGGAGACCCAGTACTTC
19	once	TRBV7-6	TRBD2	TRBJ2-5	CASSPMVPAVASGQETQYF	TGTGCCAGCAGCCCTATGGTCCCCGCGGTGGCTAGCGGACAAGAGACCCAGTACTTC
13	.	TRBV18	TRBD2	TRBJ2-5	CASSSQGGETQYF	TGTGCCAGCTCATCCCAGGGAGGGGAGACCCAGTACTTC
22	.	TRBV5-1	TRBD2	TRBJ2-3	CASSLSRRTGARTSGSTDTQYF	TGCGCCAGCAGCTTGTCCCGCCGGACAGGGGCCCGGACTAGCGGGAGCACAGATACGCAGTATTTT
14	.	TRBV1	.	TRBJ2-7	CASSQVAGSYEQYF	TGCGCCAGCAGCCAAGTCGCGGGTTCCTACGAGCAGTACTTC
13	.	TRBV29-1	.	TRBJ1-1	CSVELHPEGGDFF	TGCAGCGTTGAACTCCATCCGGAGGGCGGCGATTTCTTT
12	.	TRBV6-8	TRBD2	TRBJ2-5	CATGGAQETQYF	TGTGCCACGGGGGGGGCTCAAGAGACCCAGTACTTC
16	.	TRBV18	.	TRBJ2-7	CASSSPPVNRIHEQYF	TGTGCCAGCTCATCCCCCCCGGTAAATCGAATCCACGAGCAGTACTTC
14	few	TRBV11-3	.	TRBJ1-4	CASSLLADREKLFF	TGTGCCAGCAGCTTATTGGCCGACCGAGAAAAACTGTTTTTT
17	.	TRBV11-3	TRBD2	TRBJ2-5	CASSSLMGLAVQETQYF	TGTGCCAGCAGCTCCTTGATGGGACTAGCTGTACAAGAGACCCAGTACTTC
16	.	TRBV19	TRBD1	TRBJ1-4	CASRSRDRGRFEKLFF	TGTGCCAGTAGGTCCCGGGACAGGGGGAGATTTGAAAAACTGTTTTTT
17	.	TRBV11-3	.	TRBJ1-3	CASSLEGARSSGNTIYF	TGTGCCAGCAGCTTAGAAGGGGCCCGAAGCTCTGGAAACACCATATATTTT
18	hyperexpanded	TRBV6-8	TRBD2	TRBJ2-1	CASSYSVASGGAYNEQFF	TGTGCCAGCAGTTACAGTGTTGCTAGCGGGGGGGCATACAATGAGCAGTTCTTC
14	.	TRBV28	.	TRBJ1-2	CASSLRGRGYGYTF	TGTGCCAGCAGTTTGAGGGGCAGGGGTTATGGCTACACCTTC
14	once	TRBV11-3	.	TRBJ2-3	CASSFDPSTDTQYF	TGTGCCAGCAGCTTTGATCCTAGCACAGATACGCAGTATTTT
17	once	TRBV6-8	.	TRBJ2-3	CASSHTLTRSSTDTQYF	TGTGCCAGCAGTCATACACTGACGCGATCTAGCACAGATACGCAGTATTTT
16	.	TRBV6-8	TRBD1	TRBJ2-1	CASTFSTGGIVHEQFF	TGTGCCAGCACCTTCTCGACAGGGGGGATTGTCCATGAGCAGTTCTTC
14	.	TRBV28	.	TRBJ1-5	CASISGGSNQPQHF	TGTGCCAGCATCTCCGGGGGAAGCAATCAGCCCCAGCATTTT
14	.	TRBV7-5	.	TRBJ2-5	CASSLTDLGETQYF	TGTGCCAGCAGCCTGACCGACCTCGGGGAGACCCAGTACTTC
13	large	TRBV6-8	.	TRBJ2-1	CASGRATADEQFF	TGTGCCAGCGGACGGGCGACCGCCGATGAGCAGTTCTTC
17	.	TRBV10-3	.	TRBJ2-1	CAISENPGDGAYNEQFF	TGTGCCATCAGTGAGAATCCAGGGGATGGGGCCTACAATGAGCAGTTCTTC
16	.	TRBV28	TRBD2	TRBJ2-3	CASSLTSGRLTDTQYF	TGTGCCAGCAGTTTAACTAGCGGGAGACTCACAGATACGCAGTATTTT
14	.	TRBV25-1	TRBD1	TRBJ1-5	CASSGTGGNQPQHF	TGTGCCAGCAGTGGGACAGGGGGCAATCAGCCCCAGCATTTT
16	.	TRBV25-1	TRBD1	TRBJ2-7	CASSEYRDRGIYEQYF	TGTGCCAGCAGTGAATATCGTGACAGGGGAATCTACGAGCAGTACTTC
14	.	TRBV11-3	.	TRBJ2-3	CASSLKYFTDTQYF	TGTGCCAGCAGCTTGAAATATTTCACAGATACGCAGTATTTT
15	.	TRBV11-3	.	TRBJ1-1	CASSLSSGPNTEAFF	TGTGCCAGCAGCTTATCGTCAGGGCCGAACACTGAAGCTTTCTTT
13	.	TRBV19	TRBD2	TRBJ2-7	CASAAGERYEQYF	TGTGCCAGTGCCGCGGGGGAGAGGTACGAGCAGTACTTC
15	.	TRBV7-5	.	TRBJ2-7	CASSLEGTGNNEQYF	TGTGCCAGCAGCTTAGAGGGGACAGGGAACAACGAGCAGTACTTC
12	.	TRBV19	.	TRBJ1-1	CASSQGSAEAFF	TGTGCCAGTAGCCAGGGGAGCGCTGAAGCTTTCTTT
17	.	TRBV28	TRBD2	TRBJ2-1	CASRTTGLAGVYNEQFF	TGTGCCAGCAGGACAACCGGACTAGCGGGGGTCTACAATGAGCAGTTCTTC
14	.	TRBV18	TRBD1	TRBJ1-6	CASSPGQGNSPLHF	TGTGCCAGCTCACCCGGACAGGGGAACTCACCCCTCCACTTT
17	.	TRBV15	.	TRBJ1-5	CATSRAPAGVMDQPQHF	TGTGCCACCAGCAGAGCCCCCGCGGGGGTGATGGATCAGCCCCAGCATTTT
15	.	TRBV4-1	TRBD1	TRBJ1-6	CASSQLQGSNSPLHF	TGCGCCAGCAGCCAATTACAGGGGTCTAATTCACCCCTCCACTTT
14	.	TRBV2	.	TRBJ2-7	CASRIGQPSYEQYF	TGTGCCAGCAGGATCGGACAGCCCAGCTACGAGCAGTACTTC
15	few	TRBV30	TRBD1	TRBJ2-2	CAWNPGQLNTGELFF	TGTGCCTGGAATCCGGGACAGCTGAACACCGGGGAGCTGTTTTTT
14	.	TRBV11-3	.	TRBJ2-7	CVSSPRSRSYEQYF	TGTGTCAGCAGTCCGAGGAGCCGCTCCTACGAGCAGTACTTC
11	.	TRBV30	.	TRBJ2-1	CAWSSLQEQFF	TGTGCCTGGAGTTCGCTGCAGGAGCAGTTCTTC
12	.	TRBV19	.	TRBJ1-2	CASSDRYGGYTF	TGTGCCAGTAGTGACAGGTACGGTGGCTACACCTTC
13	once	TRBV18	TRBD1	TRBJ2-4	CASSPGQEDIQYF	TGTGCCAGCTCACCGGGACAGGAGGACATTCAGTACTTC
15	.	TRBV11-3	TRBD2	TRBJ2-5	CASSAEAGGRETQYF	TGTGCCAGCAGCGCGGAGGCGGGGGGCCGGGAGACCCAGTACTTC
15	.	TRBV6-8	TRBD2	TRBJ2-5	CASSPGTSGGETQYF	TGTGCCAGCAGCCCCGGGACTAGCGGGGGGGAGACCCAGTACTTC
15	.	TRBV9	TRBD1	TRBJ2-5	CASSSTGAPGETQYF	TGTGCCAGCAGTTCGACAGGGGCGCCGGGGGAGACCCAGTACTTC
12	.	TRBV10-2	.	TRBJ1-5	CASRQGDQPQHF	TGCGCCAGCAGACAGGGTGATCAGCCCCAGCATTTT